The sequence of this T cell receptor beta chain was determined in a study of PD-L1 blockade in urothelial cancer. As to time point: pretreatment peripheral blood. The number of samples from each patient was between 1 and 8, taken pretreatment and on-treatment. Sequencing was performed with immunoSEQ multiplex PCR; in TCRdb, only in-frame clones are kept and a portion is missing. Of about 49,000 clones in the sample, around 74% were seen once. This clone has only a few counts. Germline V lookup: CDR1 MDHEN, CDR2 SYDVKM. CDR3 size: 15 residues. V dropped 6 bases and J dropped 5 bases, with 19 bases sitting between them.

This chain links TRBV28 with TRBJ1-1; D is undetermined. The source was PBMCs, collected around atezolizumab (anti-PD-L1) treatment. This receptor was obtained from a man between 65 and 85 years old with urothelial cancer. CDR3 sequence reads: CASRSPRRARTEAFF. The CDR3 DNA follows: TGTGCCAGCAGGTCCCCACGAAGAGCGCGAACTGAAGCTTTCTTT.